Only a few counts were recorded for the clone carrying this T cell receptor beta chain. Combining a sample-barcoded 5' primer with a J-beta primer mix, a second PCR ran for roughly 6 to 11 cycles. A 12-random-nucleotide template-switch adaptor tagged each cDNA molecule. TCRdb re-called the 5' RACE reads with MiXCR, one entry per CDR3 protein. Among 800,000 to 1,000,000 distinct CDR3 sequences listed, about 48% were seen once. V was clipped by 1 base and J by 7 bases, with 11 bases between them. The CDR3 extends over 13 amino acids. Per germline, CDR1 SQVTM and CDR2 ANQGSEA. Roughly 10 milliliters of peripheral blood were drawn from each donor into EDTA-treated tubes. This sample stems from a study of blood T cells in healthy people across ages. Study information: Per two T cells, about one barcoded beta molecule was captured through template switching.

The genes are TRBV29-1 and TRBJ2-4; maybe TRBD2 (6 bases). The source material was blood. This TCR was recovered from a man aged 25 to 40 in good health. The CDR3: CSVEGDLWNIQYF. DNA of the CDR3: TGCAGCGTTGAAGGGGACTTGTGGAACATTCAGTACTTC.